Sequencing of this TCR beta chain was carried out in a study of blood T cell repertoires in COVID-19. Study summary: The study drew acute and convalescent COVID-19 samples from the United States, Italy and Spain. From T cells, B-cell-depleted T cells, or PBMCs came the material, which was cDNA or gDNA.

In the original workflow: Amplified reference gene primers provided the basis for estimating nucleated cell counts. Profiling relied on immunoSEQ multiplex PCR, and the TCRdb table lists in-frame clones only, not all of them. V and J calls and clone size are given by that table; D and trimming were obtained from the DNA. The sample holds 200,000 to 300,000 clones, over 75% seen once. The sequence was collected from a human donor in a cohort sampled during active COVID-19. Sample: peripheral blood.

CDR3 residues: CASSLGGSVDEQYF. CDR3 bases: TGCGCCAGCAGCTTGGGCGGGAGCGTCGACGAGCAGTACTTC. The chain has TRBV5-1 and TRBJ2-7, with 7 bases lining up with TRBD2. Trimming removed 0 bases from V and 5 bases from J; junction bases left unmatched: 5. The length of the CDR3 is 14 residues. Germline loops: CDR1 SGHRS, CDR2 YFSETQ. Variable domain in full (rest from reference TRBV5-1 and TRBJ2-7): KAGVTQTPRYLIKTRGQQVTLSCSPISGHRSVSWYQQTPGQGLQFLFEYFSETQRNKGNFPGRFSGRQFSNSRSEMNVSTLELGDSALYLCASSLGGSVDEQYFGPGTRLTVT.